Below are 2 T cell receptor beta chains sequenced from a single sample in a study of neoadjuvant anti-PD-1 for oral cavity cancer. Clones were read by immunoSEQ multiplex PCR, and TCRdb kept only the in-frame ones, dropping some. The profile shows 60,000 to 80,000 clones, 70% to 85% of them singletons. The source material was PBMCs, sampled before nivolumab (anti-PD-1) treatment. All receptors derive from a person aged 35-79 years with oral cavity squamous cell carcinoma.

The rearrangement uses TRBV5-4 and TRBJ2-1; TRBD1 or TRBD2 may be the D gene (5 bases each). Germline V gene sequence: CDR1 SGHNT, CDR2 YYREEE (reference sequence). The V end lost 5 bases, the J end lost 9 bases, and 18 bases lay between the germline ends. The CDR3 has 14 residues. CDR3 sequence: CASSVSGIQGEQFF. The CDR3 nucleotides are TGTGCCAGCAGTGTCTCGGGAATCCAGGGTGAGCAGTTCTTC.

The rearrangement joins TRBV21-1 to TRBJ1-5. TRBV21-1 is tagged as a pseudogene. The CDR3 extends over 18 amino acids. The DNA for the CDR3 is TGTGCCAGCAGCAAGGAAGGGAGACACCGAAATAGCAATCAGCCCCAGCATTTT. As protein: CASSKEGRHRNSNQPQHF.